The rows below give T cell receptor beta chains drawn from one sample of a study of blood T cell repertoires in COVID-19. TCRdb keeps only in-frame clones here, not all; method: immunoSEQ multiplex PCR. The profile covers about 200,000 clones, with around 87% appearing a single time and roughly 3% taken by the ten largest. Sample: peripheral blood. Receptors were obtained from a man between 60 and 75 years old with acute or convalescent COVID-19. CDR3s include the opening cysteine and the closing phenylalanine or tryptophan. Fields, in order: CDR3 DNA, CDR3 protein, J gene, clone size, D gene, V gene. The D gene is left open where the match is weak. Only some rows state a clone size, as once, few, many or a class for expanded clones.

DNA: TGTGCCAGCAGGAAGACAGGGCCTGGCAATCAGCCCCAGCATTTT; CDR3: CASRKTGPGNQPQHF; J: TRBJ1-5; size: few; D: TRBD1; V: TRBV2
DNA: TGTGCCAGCAGTTACAGGGACAGTGCTTATGGCTACACCTTC; CDR3: CASSYRDSAYGYTF; J: TRBJ1-2; size: -; D: TRBD1; V: TRBV6-5
DNA: TGTGCCAGCAGGTTACCGGGACTAGCGGTGAGAAGCACAGATACGCAGTATTTT; CDR3: CASRLPGLAVRSTDTQYF; J: TRBJ2-3; size: -; D: TRBD2; V: TRBV5-6
DNA: TGTGCCAGCAGCTTATCCCCCCAGGGCTACACCTTC; CDR3: CASSLSPQGYTF; J: TRBJ1-2; size: once; D: -; V: TRBV11-2
DNA: TGTGCCAGCAGCCAGACGGACAGGGCCTCACCCCTCCACTTT; CDR3: CASSQTDRASPLHF; J: TRBJ1-6; size: -; D: TRBD1; V: TRBV3-1/TRBV3-2
DNA: TGTGCCAGCACCGTGGGGACAGGGGGAATGAGAATGACTAAACTGTTTTTT; CDR3: CASTVGTGGMRMTKLFF; J: TRBJ1-4; size: -; D: -; V: TRBV12-1
DNA: TGTGCCAGCAGCCTGAGACAGGGAACAGATACGCAGTATTTT; CDR3: CASSLRQGTDTQYF; J: TRBJ2-3; size: -; D: TRBD1; V: TRBV3-1/TRBV3-2
DNA: TGTGCCAGCAGCTTAGACGGACAGGGGGCCGGGGAGCTGTTTTTT; CDR3: CASSLDGQGAGELFF; J: TRBJ2-2; size: once; D: TRBD1; V: TRBV7-2
DNA: TGTGCTAGTGGTTTGGTTTCTGGCGGGGGCCCCTACGAGCAGTACTTC; CDR3: CASGLVSGGGPYEQYF; J: TRBJ2-7; size: -; D: -; V: TRBV12-5
DNA: TGTGCCAGCAGCCAAACGAGACTAGCGGGGGACAACGAGCAGTACTTC; CDR3: CASSQTRLAGDNEQYF; J: TRBJ2-7; size: once; D: TRBD2; V: TRBV3-1/TRBV3-2
DNA: TGTGCCAGCAGTCTTCTAGCGGGGGGGCCGGACAATGAGCAGTTCTTC; CDR3: CASSLLAGGPDNEQFF; J: TRBJ2-1; size: -; D: TRBD2; V: TRBV13
DNA: TGTGCCAGCAGCAGCAGGGGGGAAGCAAACTATGGCTACACCTTC; CDR3: CASSSRGEANYGYTF; J: TRBJ1-2; size: once; D: TRBD1; V: TRBV9
DNA: TGTGCCAGCAGCGTAGGGACTTCCAGACAAGAGACCCAGTACTTC; CDR3: CASSVGTSRQETQYF; J: TRBJ2-5; size: -; D: -; V: TRBV9
DNA: TGTGCCAGCAGCGTAGGTCCTAGCGGGGGGGATGCGAATGAGCAGTTCTTC; CDR3: CASSVGPSGGDANEQFF; J: TRBJ2-1; size: once; D: TRBD2; V: TRBV9
DNA: TGCAGCGTTGAGCACCTAGCGACAGATACGCAGTATTTT; CDR3: CSVEHLATDTQYF; J: TRBJ2-3; size: -; D: -; V: TRBV29-1
DNA: TGTGCCAGCAGCCAAGTTATTAGCGGGGTCAACACCGGGGAGCTGTTTTTT; CDR3: CASSQVISGVNTGELFF; J: TRBJ2-2; size: -; D: TRBD2; V: TRBV14
DNA: TGTGCCAGCAGTTCGAGACAGGGGGGGCTTAAGAACACTGAAGCTTTCTTT; CDR3: CASSSRQGGLKNTEAFF; J: TRBJ1-1; size: -; D: TRBD1; V: TRBV6-2/TRBV6-3
DNA: TGTGCCAGCAGTGAGGGACAGGGCAACACAGATACGCAGTATTTT; CDR3: CASSEGQGNTDTQYF; J: TRBJ2-3; size: -; D: TRBD1; V: TRBV6-1
DNA: TGTGCCAGCATTGGACAGATAAATTCACCCCTCCACTTT; CDR3: CASIGQINSPLHF; J: TRBJ1-6; size: -; D: -; V: TRBV6-5
DNA: TGTGCCAGCAGCCAAGTCCCGAGGACTAGCGGACAAGAGACCCAGTACTTC; CDR3: CASSQVPRTSGQETQYF; J: TRBJ2-5; size: -; D: TRBD2; V: TRBV3-1/TRBV3-2
DNA: TGCGCCAGCAGCCGGGACAGGGTCTATGGCTACACCTTC; CDR3: CASSRDRVYGYTF; J: TRBJ1-2; size: -; D: TRBD1; V: TRBV5-1
DNA: TGCGCCAGCAGTGAGTCGATCAGGGGGCTGGGTGAAAAACTGTTTTTT; CDR3: CASSESIRGLGEKLFF; J: TRBJ1-4; size: -; D: TRBD1; V: TRBV10-2
DNA: TGTGCCAGCAGCGCATCGACAGGGGTCCAAGCCATGAACACTGAAGCTTTCTTT; CDR3: CASSASTGVQAMNTEAFF; J: TRBJ1-1; size: -; D: TRBD1; V: TRBV7-9
DNA: TGTGCCAGCGTGACAACTAGAAACACAGATACGCAGTATTTT; CDR3: CASVTTRNTDTQYF; J: TRBJ2-3; size: once; D: -; V: TRBV21-1
DNA: TGTGCCAGCAGCGTAACCGGGACTAGTGGGGAGACCCAGTACTTC; CDR3: CASSVTGTSGETQYF; J: TRBJ2-5; size: -; D: TRBD2; V: TRBV7-6
DNA: TGCGCCAGCAGCCAAGGCCCGGGACAGGGGACTCAGCAGTACTTC; CDR3: CASSQGPGQGTQQYF; J: TRBJ2-7; size: -; D: TRBD1; V: TRBV4-1
DNA: TGTGCCAGCAGCCCCTCGCCCGAAGCGGGGGTACACACAGATACGCAGTATTTT; CDR3: CASSPSPEAGVHTDTQYF; J: TRBJ2-3; size: -; D: TRBD2; V: TRBV9
DNA: TGTGCCAGCAGTCCCGGGACAGGGGGCTACAATGAGCAGTTCTTC; CDR3: CASSPGTGGYNEQFF; J: TRBJ2-1; size: -; D: TRBD1; V: TRBV6-2/TRBV6-3
DNA: TGCGCCAGCAGCCAACGACGGGACACCTACGAGCAGTACTTC; CDR3: CASSQRRDTYEQYF; J: TRBJ2-7; size: -; D: -; V: TRBV4-1
DNA: TGTGCCAGCAGCTTAGTGGTCGGGGTCCGGCAGTCCAATGAGCAGTTCTTC; CDR3: CASSLVVGVRQSNEQFF; J: TRBJ2-1; size: -; D: -; V: TRBV7-2
DNA: TGTGCCAGCAGGCTAGCGGGTGCGAACACCGGGGAGCTGTTTTTT; CDR3: CASRLAGANTGELFF; J: TRBJ2-2; size: -; D: TRBD2; V: TRBV6-5
DNA: TGTGCCAGCAGCCAAGATCGGCGGGGCCCTGAAGCTTTCTTT; CDR3: CASSQDRRGPEAFF; J: TRBJ1-1; size: -; D: -; V: TRBV4-2
DNA: TGCAGAATACACAGGGCACCCCTCCACTTT; CDR3: CRIHRAPLHF; J: TRBJ1-6; size: -; D: -; V: TRBV29-1
DNA: TGTGCCAGCAGCGTAGGAAGTAGGGGCACCGGGGAGCTGTTTTTT; CDR3: CASSVGSRGTGELFF; J: TRBJ2-2; size: -; D: -; V: TRBV9
DNA: TGTGCCAGCAGCTCAGACAGACCCCCCGGGACCCAGTACTTC; CDR3: CASSSDRPPGTQYF; J: TRBJ2-5; size: -; D: -; V: TRBV7-8
DNA: TGTGCCAGCAGCTTAACCGGGACAGGGTGGGGAGGTAGCACAGATACGCAGTATTTT; CDR3: CASSLTGTGWGGSTDTQYF; J: TRBJ2-3; size: once; D: TRBD1; V: TRBV11-2
DNA: TGTGCCAGCAGCCAAGAAGCCATCGAGGGCTACGAGCAGTACTTC; CDR3: CASSQEAIEGYEQYF; J: TRBJ2-7; size: few; D: -; V: TRBV14
DNA: TGTGCCAGCAGCTTAGGCGGGGGGGTTCAAGATACGCAGTATTTT; CDR3: CASSLGGGVQDTQYF; J: TRBJ2-3; size: -; D: TRBD2; V: TRBV11-2
DNA: TGTGCCAGCAGCTTAGCGGGGGAGGCCTACGAGCAGTACTTC; CDR3: CASSLAGEAYEQYF; J: TRBJ2-7; size: -; D: -; V: TRBV7-2